The clone carrying this T cell receptor (beta chain) has ten or more counts. Its antigen remains unidentified. 5'RACE employing 10-nucleotide random UMIs yielded the cDNA. TCRdb fed the 5' RACE reads into MiXCR, producing one record per CDR3 protein. This table holds 35,000 to 40,000 distinct CDR3 sequences, roughly 2.5% found once. V gave up 0 bases and J gave up 0 bases; unmatched junction bases: 6. The germline gives CDR1 SGHRS, CDR2 YFSETQ. This CDR3 is built from 16 residues. These data come from a study of neurological immune-mediated disorders. Notes on the study in general: None of the CDR3 amino acid sequences of expanded clones recurred across subjects, suggesting private repertoires in all groups.

The clonotype originates from a man over 45 with multiple sclerosis. The sample taken for sequencing was PBMCs. This sequence joins TRBV5-1 and TRBJ2-7; 7 positions match TRBD2. The CDR3 here is CASSLGRAGDSYEQYF. CDR3 DNA: TGCGCCAGCAGCTTGGGTAGGGCGGGGGACTCCTACGAGCAGTACTTC.